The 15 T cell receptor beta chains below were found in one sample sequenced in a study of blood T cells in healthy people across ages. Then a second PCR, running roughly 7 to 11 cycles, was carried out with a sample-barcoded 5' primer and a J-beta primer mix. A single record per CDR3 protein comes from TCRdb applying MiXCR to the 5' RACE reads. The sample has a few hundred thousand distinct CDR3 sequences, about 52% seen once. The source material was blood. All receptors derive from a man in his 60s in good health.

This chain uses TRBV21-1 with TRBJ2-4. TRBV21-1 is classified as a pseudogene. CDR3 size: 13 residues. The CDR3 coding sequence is TGTGCCAGCCGTATGTTAGCCAAAAACATTCAGTACTTC. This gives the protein CASRMLAKNIQYF.

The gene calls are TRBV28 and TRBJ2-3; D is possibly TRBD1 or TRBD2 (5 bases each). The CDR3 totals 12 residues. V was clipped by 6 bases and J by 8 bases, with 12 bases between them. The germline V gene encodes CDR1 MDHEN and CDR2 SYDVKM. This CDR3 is CASSLLRGTQYF. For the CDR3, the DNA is TGTGCCAGCAGCTTGCTGAGGGGTACGCAGTATTTT. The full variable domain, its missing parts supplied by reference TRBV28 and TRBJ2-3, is DVKVTQSSRYLVKRTGEKVFLECVQDMDHENMFWYRQDPGLGLRLIYFSYDVKMKEKGDIPEGYSVSREKKERFSLILESASTNQTSMYLCASSLLRGTQYFGPGTRLTVL.

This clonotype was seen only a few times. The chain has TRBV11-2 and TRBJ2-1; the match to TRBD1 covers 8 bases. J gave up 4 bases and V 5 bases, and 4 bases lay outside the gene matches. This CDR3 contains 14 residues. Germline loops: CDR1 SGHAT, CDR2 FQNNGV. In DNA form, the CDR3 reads TGTGCCAGCAGCAAGGACAGGGCTTACAATGAGCAGTTCTTC. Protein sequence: CASSKDRAYNEQFF.

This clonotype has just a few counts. CDR3 loop: CASRRTGVNNEQFF. In nucleotides, the CDR3 is TGTGCCAGCAGGCGGACAGGGGTCAACAATGAGCAGTTCTTC. V usage is TRBV12-3 or TRBV12-4 and J usage is TRBJ2-1; the match to TRBD1 covers 9 bases. With 6 bases clipped from V and 5 bases from J, the junction kept 5 bases outside the gene matches. This CDR3 contains 14 residues.

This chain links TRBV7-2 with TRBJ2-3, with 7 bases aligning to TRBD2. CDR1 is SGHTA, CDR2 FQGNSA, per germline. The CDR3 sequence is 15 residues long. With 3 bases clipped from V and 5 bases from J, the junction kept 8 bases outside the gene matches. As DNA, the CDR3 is TGTGCCAGCAGCTTGGGAGGAGGGAGGGAAGATACGCAGTATTTT. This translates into CASSLGGGREDTQYF.

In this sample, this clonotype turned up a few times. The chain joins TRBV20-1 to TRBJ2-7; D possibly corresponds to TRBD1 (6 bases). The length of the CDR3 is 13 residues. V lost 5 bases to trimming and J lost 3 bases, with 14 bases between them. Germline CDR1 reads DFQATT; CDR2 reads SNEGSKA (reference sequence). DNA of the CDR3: TGCAGTGCTTCACCGGGACATAGCTACGAGCAGTACTTC. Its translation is CSASPGHSYEQYF.

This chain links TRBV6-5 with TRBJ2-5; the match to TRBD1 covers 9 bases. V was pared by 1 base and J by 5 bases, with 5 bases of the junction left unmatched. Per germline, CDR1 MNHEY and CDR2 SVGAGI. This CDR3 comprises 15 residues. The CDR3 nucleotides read TGTGCCAGCAGTTACTGGGACAGGGTACGCGAGACCCAGTACTTC. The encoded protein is CASSYWDRVRETQYF.

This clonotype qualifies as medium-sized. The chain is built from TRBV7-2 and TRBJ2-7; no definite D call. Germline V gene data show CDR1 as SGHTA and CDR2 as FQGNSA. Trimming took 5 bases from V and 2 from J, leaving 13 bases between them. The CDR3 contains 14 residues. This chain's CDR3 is CASSQDPSTYEQYF. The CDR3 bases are TGTGCCAGCAGCCAGGACCCATCTACCTACGAGCAGTACTTC.

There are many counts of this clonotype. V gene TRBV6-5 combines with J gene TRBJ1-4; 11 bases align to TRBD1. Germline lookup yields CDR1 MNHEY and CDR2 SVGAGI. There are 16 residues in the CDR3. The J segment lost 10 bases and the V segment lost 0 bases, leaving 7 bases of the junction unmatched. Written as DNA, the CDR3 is TGTGCCAGCAGTTACTCTCGGACAGGGGGCCTAAGAAAACTGTTTTTT. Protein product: CASSYSRTGGLRKLFF.

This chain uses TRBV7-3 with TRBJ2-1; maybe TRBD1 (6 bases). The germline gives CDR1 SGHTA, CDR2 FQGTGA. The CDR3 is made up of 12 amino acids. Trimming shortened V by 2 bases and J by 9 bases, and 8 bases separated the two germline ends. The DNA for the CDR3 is TGTGCCAGCAGCTTACGCAGGGGTGAGCAGTTCTTC. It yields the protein CASSLRRGEQFF.

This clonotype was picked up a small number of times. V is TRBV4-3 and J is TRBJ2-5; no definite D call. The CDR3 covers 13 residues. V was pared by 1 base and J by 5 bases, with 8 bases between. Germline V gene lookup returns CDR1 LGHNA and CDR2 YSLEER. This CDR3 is CASSQALRETQYF. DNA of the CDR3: TGCGCCAGCAGCCAAGCGTTGAGGGAGACCCAGTACTTC.

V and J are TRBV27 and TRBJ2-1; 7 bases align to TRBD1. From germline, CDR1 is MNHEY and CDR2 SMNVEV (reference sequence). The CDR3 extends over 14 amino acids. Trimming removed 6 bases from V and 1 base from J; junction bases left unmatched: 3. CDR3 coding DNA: TGTGCCAGCAGGAAGGGGGCTTCCTACAATGAGCAGTTCTTC. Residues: CASRKGASYNEQFF.

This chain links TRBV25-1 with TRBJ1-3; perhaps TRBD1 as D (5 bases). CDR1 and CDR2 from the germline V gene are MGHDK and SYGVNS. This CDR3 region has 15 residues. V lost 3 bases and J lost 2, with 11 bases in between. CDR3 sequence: CASSDTGAPGNTIYF. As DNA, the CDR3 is TGTGCCAGCAGTGACACCGGGGCCCCTGGAAACACCATATATTTT.

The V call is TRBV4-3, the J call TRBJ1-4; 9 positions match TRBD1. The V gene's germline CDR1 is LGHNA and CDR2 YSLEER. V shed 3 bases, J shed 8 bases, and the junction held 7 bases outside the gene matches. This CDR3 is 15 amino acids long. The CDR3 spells CASSHLDRGYEKLFF. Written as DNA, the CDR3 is TGCGCCAGCAGCCACCTGGACAGGGGATACGAAAAACTGTTTTTT.

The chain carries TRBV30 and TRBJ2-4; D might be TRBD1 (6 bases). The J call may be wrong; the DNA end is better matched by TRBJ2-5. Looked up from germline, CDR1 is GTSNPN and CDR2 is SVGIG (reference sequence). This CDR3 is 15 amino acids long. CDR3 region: CAWSVLIRQGQTQYF. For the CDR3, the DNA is TGTGCCTGGAGTGTACTAATCCGGCAGGGGCAGACCCAGTACTTC.